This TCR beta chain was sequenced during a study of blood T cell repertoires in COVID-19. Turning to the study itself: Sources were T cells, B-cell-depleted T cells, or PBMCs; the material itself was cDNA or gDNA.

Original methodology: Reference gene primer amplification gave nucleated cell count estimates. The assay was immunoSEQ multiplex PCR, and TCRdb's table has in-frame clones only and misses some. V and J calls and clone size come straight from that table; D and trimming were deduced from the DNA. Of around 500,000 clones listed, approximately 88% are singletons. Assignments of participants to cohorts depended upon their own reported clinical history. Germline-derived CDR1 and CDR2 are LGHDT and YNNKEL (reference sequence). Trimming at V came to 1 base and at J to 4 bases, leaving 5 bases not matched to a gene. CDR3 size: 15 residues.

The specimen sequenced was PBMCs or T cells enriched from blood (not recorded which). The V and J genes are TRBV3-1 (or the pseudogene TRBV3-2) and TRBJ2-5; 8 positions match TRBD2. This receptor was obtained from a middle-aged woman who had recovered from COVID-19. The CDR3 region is CASSQGAGVGETQYF. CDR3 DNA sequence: TGTGCCAGCAGCCAAGGAGCGGGAGTTGGAGAGACCCAGTACTTC.